This T cell receptor beta chain emerged from a study of shared clonotypes between healthy human individuals. Study-wide context: Donors, aged 18 to 49, were a couple of women and three men. There were three CD4 naive, three CD4 memory, two CD8 naive and one CD8 memory plates per donor.

Repertoires were generated with immunoSEQ multiplex PCR, while TCRdb's copy carries only in-frame clones and drops some. Here the sample spans 2 million to 3 million clones, 80% to 95% being singletons. The sample taken for sequencing was naive CD4+ T cells from PBMCs. Described subset: CD45RA+ positively selected. The receptor was derived from a man between 18 and 35 years old in good health. Some clones in this sample may be carry-over from other donors' samples.

CDR3 residues: CASSSRPSGSSDTQYF. The CDR3 DNA sequence: TGCGCCAGCAGCTCACGTCCTAGCGGGAGTTCAGATACGCAGTATTTT. The gene calls are TRBV5-1 and TRBJ2-3; 10 nucleotides match TRBD2. Germline loops: CDR1 SGHRS, CDR2 YFSETQ. The CDR3 is 16 residues long. V shed 3 bases, J shed 4 bases, and the junction held 8 bases outside the gene matches.